This T cell receptor beta chain appears in the sequencing data of a study of T cells after yellow fever vaccination. As for the study in general: Libraries from low-cell-number fractions were prepared with the SMART-Seq v4 Ultra Low Input RNA kit.

The V and J ends lost 4 bases and 7 bases, in that order; junction bases with no gene match: 3. The V gene's germline CDR1 is LNHDA and CDR2 SQIVND (reference sequence). The CDR3 sequence is 14 residues long. The study, taken as a whole, reports: Most clones from primary vaccination resurfaced after the booster (around 97% CD4, around 90% CD8). Within FACS-sorted repertoires, abundant clonotypes contaminating from the bulk population could be present.

In the case of this clonotype: Its antigen is currently unknown.

Production of TCR cDNA was by 5'RACE template switching, which also added a universal primer site and UMIs. TCRdb passed the 5' RACE reads through MiXCR, listing each CDR3 protein once. The data show 340,000 or so distinct CDR3 sequences, roughly an eighth seen once. V and J are TRBV19 and TRBJ1-5; 11 nucleotides align to TRBD1. Sequencing was performed on CD4+ T cells sorted from PBMCs, taken 15 days after the yellow fever booster vaccination. The origin of this receptor is a man aged 18 to 30 who received the YFV17D yellow fever vaccine. The CDR3 is CASSKGQGGQPQHF. In nucleotides, the CDR3 is TGTGCCAGTAGTAAGGGACAGGGGGGACAGCCCCAGCATTTT.